Here is one T cell receptor beta chain with its context. Its antigen is undetermined. Using immunoSEQ multiplex PCR, the repertoire was profiled, and TCRdb retains in-frame clones only, with some absent. The sample contains under 300,000 clones, roughly four fifths of which appear only once. This sample stems from a study of Tregs in tolerant kidney transplant recipients. From germline, CDR1 is SNHLY and CDR2 FYNNEI. V lost 5 bases and J lost 0, with 11 bases in between. CDR3 length: 15 residues. Overall study findings and caveats: Expanding Tregs on activated donor B cells appeared to best identify donor-specific TCRbeta clones.

The chain carries TRBV2 and TRBJ1-5, with D possibly being TRBD1 (5 bases). Sequenced sample: CD4+ T cells from blood. This receptor was obtained from a human donor in good health. The CDR3: CASSSRVVSNQPQHF. The CDR3 bases are TGTGCCAGCAGTAGCAGGGTGGTTAGCAATCAGCCCCAGCATTTT. The full variable domain, with the rest looked up from reference TRBV2 and TRBJ1-5, is EPEVTQTPSHQVTQMGQEVILRCVPISNHLYFYWYRQILGQKVEFLVSFYNNEISEKSEIFDDQFSVERPDGSNFTLKIRSTKLEDSAMYFCASSSRVVSNQPQHFGDGTRLSIL.